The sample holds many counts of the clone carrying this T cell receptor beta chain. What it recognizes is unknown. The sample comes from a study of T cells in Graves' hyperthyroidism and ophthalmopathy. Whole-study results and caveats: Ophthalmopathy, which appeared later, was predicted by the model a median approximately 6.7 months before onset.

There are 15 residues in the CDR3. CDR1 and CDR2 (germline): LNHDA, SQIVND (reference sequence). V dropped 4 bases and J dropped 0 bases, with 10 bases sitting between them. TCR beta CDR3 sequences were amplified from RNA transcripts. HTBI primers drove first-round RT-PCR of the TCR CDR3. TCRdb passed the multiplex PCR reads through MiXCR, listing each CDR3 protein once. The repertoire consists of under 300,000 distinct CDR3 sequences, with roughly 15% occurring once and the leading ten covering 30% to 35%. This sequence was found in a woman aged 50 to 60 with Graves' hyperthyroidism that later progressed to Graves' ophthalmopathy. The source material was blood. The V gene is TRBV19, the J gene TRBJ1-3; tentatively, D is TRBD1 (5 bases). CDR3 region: CASSTGLSSGNTIYF. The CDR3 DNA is TGTGCCAGTAGTACAGGGTTAAGCTCTGGAAACACCATATATTTT.